The 20 T cell receptor beta chains listed next were all sequenced from one sample in a study of CD8+CD57+ T cells in acquired aplastic anemia (dated by TCRdb to the late 2010s). Patients chosen for sequencing had shown expansion of CD8+CD57+ cells by flow cytometry. The data were produced on an Illumina HiSeq 2000. Genomic DNA served as template for TCR beta VDJ combination and CDR3 sequence profiling. Through fastp at Q25 and MiXCR, TCRdb rebuilt clones from the public reads, retaining in-frame beta chains. Entries are consolidated by CDR3 protein sequence, retaining the most common genes and DNA. In all, the sample holds under 200,000 distinct CDR3 sequences, and around 50% of those were seen once. The ten largest clones take up approximately 2.9% of the sample. Sequenced input: sorted CD4+, CD8+, or CD8+CD57+ T cells (not recorded which) from PBMCs. These receptors all stem from a human donor with aplastic anemia.

This clonotype has only one observation. The V call is TRBV20-1, the J call TRBJ2-3; TRBD2 matches at 13 bases. The CDR3 has 14 amino acids. Trimming at V came to 6 bases and at J to 11 bases, leaving 11 bases not matched to a gene. Germline V gene data show CDR1 as DFQATT and CDR2 as SNEGSKA (reference sequence). The CDR3 DNA is TGCAGTGCACGGACTAGCGGGGGACAGATACGGCAGTATTTT. This gives the protein CSARTSGGQIRQYF.

This clonotype was recorded at least ten times. The rearrangement joins TRBV6-4 to TRBJ2-1; D ambiguous. V was cut by 0 bases and J by 3 bases, with 6 bases left in between. This CDR3 spans 14 amino acids. CDR1 is MRHNA, CDR2 SNTAGT, per germline. The CDR3 DNA reads TGTGCCAGCAGTGACTCGGGCTACTACAATGAGCAGTTCTTC. It is translated as CASSDSGYYNEQFF.

The chain links TRBV7-6 to TRBJ2-3, with TRBD2 identical over 8 bases. Germline values: CDR1 SGHVS, CDR2 FNYEAQ. The CDR3 has 15 amino acids. Trimming took 3 bases from V and 3 from J; bases not matched to a gene: 5. The CDR3 DNA follows: TGTGCCAGCAGCTTTATTAGCGGGGCTACAGATACGCAGTATTTT. This gives the protein CASSFISGATDTQYF.

The CDR3 protein is CASSQASLYGYTF. The DNA for the CDR3 is TGCGCCAGCAGCCAAGCGTCCCTCTATGGCTACACCTTC. The chain recombines TRBV4-1 with TRBJ1-2; D call uncertain. Germline V gives CDR1 MGHRA, CDR2 YSYEKL. V lost 1 base to trimming and J lost 4 bases, with 7 bases between them. The CDR3 spans 13 residues.

This clonotype was detected ten times or more. The chain has TRBV7-2 and TRBJ2-6; no clear D gene. CDR1 is SGHTA, CDR2 FQGNSA, per germline. The CDR3 has 16 amino acids. V was pared by 5 bases and J by 0 bases, with 11 bases between. The CDR3 sequence: CASSPPDLSGANVLTF. The CDR3, as DNA: TGTGCCAGCAGCCCCCCCGACCTCTCTGGGGCCAACGTCCTGACTTTC.

This clonotype was detected many times. The genes are TRBV20-1 and TRBJ2-1, with 10 bases identical to TRBD2. V lost 0 bases, J lost 7 bases, and 12 bases stayed unmatched. Germline V gene data show CDR1 as DFQATT and CDR2 as SNEGSKA (reference sequence). The CDR3 is 17 amino acids. The CDR3 here is CSARDPQAAGGRNEQFF. For the CDR3, the DNA is TGCAGTGCTAGAGATCCTCAGGCAGCGGGAGGGCGTAATGAGCAGTTCTTC.

In its sample, this clonotype was seen many times. The chain is built from TRBV2 and TRBJ1-6; 7 bases line up with TRBD1. The V segment lost 8 bases and the J segment 8 bases; nucleotides outside the gene matches: 9. Germline values: CDR1 SNHLY, CDR2 FYNNEI. The CDR3 runs 14 residues. The CDR3 sequence: CASRDSTSYSPLHF. In nucleotides, the CDR3 is TGTGCCAGCCGGGACAGTACGTCATATTCACCCCTCCACTTT.

The V call is TRBV27, the J call TRBJ1-2, with 9 bases identical to TRBD1. Germline V gene data show CDR1 as MNHEY and CDR2 as SMNVEV (reference sequence). Losses at the gene ends were 8 bases for V and 3 bases for J; bases not matched to a gene: 4. The CDR3 runs to 13 residues. This CDR3 reads CASARDRDYGYTF. As DNA, the CDR3 is TGTGCCAGCGCGCGGGACAGGGACTATGGCTACACCTTC.

This clonotype has at least ten counts. The gene calls are TRBV20-1 and TRBJ1-3, with 12 positions matching TRBD1. Per germline, CDR1 DFQATT and CDR2 SNEGSKA (reference sequence). J gave up 3 bases and V 4 bases, and 4 bases lay outside the gene matches. The CDR3 is made up of 15 amino acids. The CDR3 nucleotides read TGCAGTGCTATAGGGACAGGGGGCGGTGGAAACACCATATATTTT. Translating gives CSAIGTGGGGNTIYF.

This rearrangement joins TRBV19 to TRBJ2-7; a possible D gene is TRBD1 (6 bases). Trimming took off 4 bases at V and 3 bases at J, with 10 bases between the two ends. The germline V gene encodes CDR1 LNHDA and CDR2 SQIVND (reference sequence). The CDR3 is 13 amino acids. CDR3 sequence reads: CASSKQGIYEQYF. For the CDR3, the DNA is TGTGCCAGTAGTAAACAGGGTATCTACGAGCAGTACTTC.

This clonotype was recorded at least ten times. The CDR3, as DNA: TGTGCCAGCAGTTTAGTCAGGGGGACTTCACCCCTCCACTTT. Its protein product is CASSLVRGTSPLHF. The chain has TRBV28 and TRBJ1-6, with 7 bases identical to TRBD1. V shed 2 bases and J 9 bases; nucleotides not matched to a gene: 4. Germline-derived CDR1 and CDR2 are MDHEN and SYDVKM. This CDR3 is 14 amino acids long.

The chain joins TRBV11-1 to TRBJ2-1; D is unclear. This CDR3 comprises 15 residues. Germline-derived CDR1 and CDR2 are SGHAT and FQDESV (reference sequence). Trimming took 5 bases from V and 2 from J, leaving 13 bases between them. CDR3 protein: CASSLAWSPYNEQFF. CDR3 bases: TGTGCCAGCAGCCTCGCATGGAGCCCCTACAATGAGCAGTTCTTC.

There are many counts of this clonotype. This chain links TRBV10-3 with TRBJ1-1; possibly TRBD1 for D (5 bases). CDR1 is ENHRY, CDR2 SYGVKD, per germline. The CDR3 loop spans 13 amino acids. Trimming left V 6 bases short and J 4 bases short, with 12 bases between. The chain's CDR3 is CAISRVGGTEAFF. CDR3 nucleotide sequence: TGTGCCATCAGCCGGGTCGGGGGCACTGAAGCTTTCTTT.

This rearrangement joins TRBV30 to TRBJ1-1, with D possibly being TRBD1 (5 bases). This CDR3 is 13 amino acids long. V lost 2 bases to trimming and J lost 3 bases, with 10 bases between them. CDR1 is GTSNPN and CDR2 is SVGIG in the germline V gene (reference sequence). The CDR3 here is CAWSYQGDTEAFF. The CDR3 DNA sequence: TGTGCCTGGAGTTATCAGGGCGACACTGAAGCTTTCTTT. The variable domain in full, completed from reference TRBV30 and TRBJ1-1, reads SQTIHQWPATLVQPVGSPLSLECTVEGTSNPNLYWYRQAAGRGLQLLFYSVGIGQISSEVPQNLSASRPQDRQFILSSKKLLLSDSGFYLCAWSYQGDTEAFFGQGTRLTVV.

Note on this clonotype: One end of the junction is discordant with germline, which a read error may explain. The gene calls are TRBV20-1 and TRBJ2-7, with a tentative D call TRBD2 (5 bases). From germline, CDR1 is DFQATT and CDR2 SNEGSKA (reference sequence). This CDR3 comprises 15 residues. The CDR3 DNA reads TGCGGTGCTAGAGGGCTAGCAGGAGGTCAGTACGAGCAGTACTTC. It translates to CGARGLAGGQYEQYF.

The CDR3 here is CAISEEKKRGGPETQYF. CDR3 coding DNA: TGTGCCATCAGTGAGGAGAAGAAGCGGGGGGGCCCAGAGACCCAGTACTTC. The V gene is TRBV10-3, the J gene TRBJ2-5; 10 bases match TRBD2. The trim removed 2 bases at V and 4 bases at J, leaving 10 bases unmatched. The CDR3 sequence is 17 residues long. Germline V gene sequence: CDR1 ENHRY, CDR2 SYGVKD.

This clonotype was seen at least ten times. The chain has TRBV6-4 and TRBJ2-5; D gene ambiguous. The CDR3 runs 14 residues. In germline, CDR1 is MRHNA, CDR2 SNTAGT. V was shortened by 4 bases and J by 5 bases, with 14 bases between the two germline ends. CDR3 sequence reads: CASSAVGSEETQYF. The CDR3 nucleotides are TGTGCCAGCAGTGCGGTCGGGTCGGAGGAGACCCAGTACTTC.

There are many counts of this clonotype. The V and J genes are TRBV9 and TRBJ2-7; 9 bases map to TRBD2. The length of the CDR3 is 15 residues. The V gene's germline CDR1 is SGDLS and CDR2 YYNGEE. V lost 5 bases and J lost 1; bases outside the gene matches: 7. In DNA form, the CDR3 reads TGTGCCAGCAGACGTACGACTAGCGGATCCTACGAGCAGTACTTC. It translates to CASRRTTSGSYEQYF.

This sequence joins TRBV24-1 and TRBJ2-1; the D gene is possibly TRBD1 (6 bases). Germline-derived CDR1 and CDR2 are KGHDR and SFDVKD. V was shortened by 4 bases and J by 4 bases, with 10 bases between the two germline ends. The CDR3 runs to 14 residues. CDR3 DNA sequence: TGTGCCACCAGTGAATATGGACAGTACAATGAGCAGTTCTTC. The encoded protein is CATSEYGQYNEQFF.

This clonotype showed up many times. V usage is TRBV20-1 and J usage is TRBJ2-5; 12 bases line up with TRBD1. The CDR3 runs to 13 residues. In germline, CDR1 is DFQATT, CDR2 SNEGSKA (reference sequence). The V segment lost 6 bases and the J segment 4 bases; nucleotides outside the gene matches: 3. The DNA for the CDR3 is TGCAGTGCGGGACAGGGGGCTTCAGAGACCCAGTACTTC. Translating it yields CSAGQGASETQYF.